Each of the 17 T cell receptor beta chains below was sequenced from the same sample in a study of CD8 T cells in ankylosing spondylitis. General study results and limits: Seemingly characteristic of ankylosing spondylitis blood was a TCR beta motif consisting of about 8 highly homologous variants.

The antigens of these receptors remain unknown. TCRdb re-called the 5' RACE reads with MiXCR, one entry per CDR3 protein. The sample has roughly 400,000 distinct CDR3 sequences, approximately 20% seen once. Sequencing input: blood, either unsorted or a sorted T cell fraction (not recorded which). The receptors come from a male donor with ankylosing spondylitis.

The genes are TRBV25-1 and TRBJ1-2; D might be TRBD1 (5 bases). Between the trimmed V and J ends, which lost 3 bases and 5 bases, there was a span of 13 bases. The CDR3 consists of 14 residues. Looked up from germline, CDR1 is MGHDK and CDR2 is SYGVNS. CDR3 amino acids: CASSDGTATYGYTF. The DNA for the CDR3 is TGTGCCAGCAGTGACGGGACGGCAACTTATGGCTACACCTTC.

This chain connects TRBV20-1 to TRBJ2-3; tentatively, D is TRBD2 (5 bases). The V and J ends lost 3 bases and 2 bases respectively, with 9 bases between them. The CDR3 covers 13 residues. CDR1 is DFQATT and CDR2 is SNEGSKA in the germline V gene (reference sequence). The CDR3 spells CSASEGLTDTQYF. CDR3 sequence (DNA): TGCAGTGCTAGCGAGGGTCTCACAGATACGCAGTATTTT.

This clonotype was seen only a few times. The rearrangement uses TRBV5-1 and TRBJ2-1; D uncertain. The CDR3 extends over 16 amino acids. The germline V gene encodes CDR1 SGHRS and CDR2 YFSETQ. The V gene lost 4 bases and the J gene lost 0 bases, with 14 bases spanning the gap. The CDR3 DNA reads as TGCGCCAGCAGCGATAAGTCTAGTTACTCCTACAATGAGCAGTTCTTC. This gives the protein CASSDKSSYSYNEQFF.

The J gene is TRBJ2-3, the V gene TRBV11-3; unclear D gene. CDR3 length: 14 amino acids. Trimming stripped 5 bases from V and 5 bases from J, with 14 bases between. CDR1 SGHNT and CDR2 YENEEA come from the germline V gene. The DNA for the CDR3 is TGTGCCAGCAGCCCGATAGCCCCAGGAGATACGCAGTATTTT. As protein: CASSPIAPGDTQYF.

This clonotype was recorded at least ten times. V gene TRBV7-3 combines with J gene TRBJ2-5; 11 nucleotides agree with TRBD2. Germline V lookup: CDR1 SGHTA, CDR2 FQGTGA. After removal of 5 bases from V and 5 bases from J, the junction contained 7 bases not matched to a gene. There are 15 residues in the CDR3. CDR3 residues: CASSPLAGGGETQYF. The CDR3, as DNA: TGTGCCAGCAGCCCCCTAGCGGGAGGTGGGGAGACCCAGTACTTC.

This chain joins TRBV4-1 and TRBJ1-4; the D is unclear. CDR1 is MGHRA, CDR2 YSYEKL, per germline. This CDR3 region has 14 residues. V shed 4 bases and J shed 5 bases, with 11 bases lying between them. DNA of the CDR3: TGCGCCAGCAGCCGGGAATGGGGAAATGAAAAACTGTTTTTT. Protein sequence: CASSREWGNEKLFF.

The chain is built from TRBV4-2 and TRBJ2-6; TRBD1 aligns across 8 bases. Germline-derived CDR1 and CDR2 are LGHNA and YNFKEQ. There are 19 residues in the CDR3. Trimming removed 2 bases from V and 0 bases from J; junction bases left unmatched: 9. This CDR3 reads CASSQPPGTGASGANVLTF. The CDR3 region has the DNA TGTGCCAGCAGCCAACCCCCCGGGACAGGAGCCTCTGGGGCCAACGTCCTGACTTTC.

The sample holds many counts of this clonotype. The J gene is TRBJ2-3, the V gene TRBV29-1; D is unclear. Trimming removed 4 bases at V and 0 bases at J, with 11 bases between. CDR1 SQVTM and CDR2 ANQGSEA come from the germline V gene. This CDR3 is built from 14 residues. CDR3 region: CSVVRVGSTDTQYF. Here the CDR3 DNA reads TGCAGCGTTGTTCGGGTGGGAAGCACAGATACGCAGTATTTT.

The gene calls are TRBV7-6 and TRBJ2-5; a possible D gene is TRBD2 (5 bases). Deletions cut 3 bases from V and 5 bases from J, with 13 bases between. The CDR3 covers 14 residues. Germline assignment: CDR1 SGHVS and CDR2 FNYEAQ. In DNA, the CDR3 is TGTGCCAGCAGCTTCCCGGGAAACTTTGAGACCCAGTACTTC. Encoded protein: CASSFPGNFETQYF.

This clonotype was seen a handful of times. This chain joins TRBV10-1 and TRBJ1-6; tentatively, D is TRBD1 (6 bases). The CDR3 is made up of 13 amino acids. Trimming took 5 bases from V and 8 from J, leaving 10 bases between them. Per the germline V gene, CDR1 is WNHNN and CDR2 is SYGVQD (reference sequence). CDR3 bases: TGCGCCAGCAGTAGGACAGAGCATTCACCCCTCCACTTT. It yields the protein CASSRTEHSPLHF.

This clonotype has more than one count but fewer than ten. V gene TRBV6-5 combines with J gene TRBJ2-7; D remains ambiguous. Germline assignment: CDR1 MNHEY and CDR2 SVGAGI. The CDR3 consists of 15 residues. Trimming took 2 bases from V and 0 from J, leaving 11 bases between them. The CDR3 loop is CASSYVDADSYEQYF. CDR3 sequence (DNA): TGTGCCAGCAGTTACGTGGACGCGGACTCCTACGAGCAGTACTTC.

The DNA for the CDR3 is TGTGCCAGCAGCTACATCCCTAGCGGGTACGGGGAGCTGTTTTTT. It specifies CASSYIPSGYGELFF. The rearrangement links TRBV7-9 to TRBJ2-2; 8 positions match TRBD2. The CDR3 contains 15 residues. The V and J ends lost 4 bases and 7 bases, in that order; junction bases with no gene match: 8. From germline, CDR1 is SEHNR and CDR2 FQNEAQ (reference sequence).

CDR3 nucleotides: TGCGCCAGCAGCCAAGAGACTCACACGGGGTACAATGAGCAGTTCTTC. The encoded protein is CASSQETHTGYNEQFF. The V gene is TRBV4-1, the J gene TRBJ2-1; the D gene is possibly TRBD2 (5 bases). The CDR3 length is 16 residues. CDR1 MGHRA and CDR2 YSYEKL come from the germline V gene. The germline V and J ends were trimmed by 0 bases and 4 bases, with 13 bases remaining between them.

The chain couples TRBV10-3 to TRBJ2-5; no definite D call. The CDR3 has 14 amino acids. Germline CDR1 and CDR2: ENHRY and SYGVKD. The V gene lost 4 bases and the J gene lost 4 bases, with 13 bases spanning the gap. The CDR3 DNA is TGTGCCATCAGTGGCCCCCCAACGGCAGAGACCCAGTACTTC. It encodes CAISGPPTAETQYF.

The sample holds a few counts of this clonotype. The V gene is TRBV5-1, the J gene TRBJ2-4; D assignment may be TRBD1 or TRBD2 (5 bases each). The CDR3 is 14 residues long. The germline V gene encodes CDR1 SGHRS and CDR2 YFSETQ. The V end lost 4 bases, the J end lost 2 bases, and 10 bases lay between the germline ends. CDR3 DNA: TGCGCCAGCAGCCTCCGGGACCCCAAAAACATTCAGTACTTC. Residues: CASSLRDPKNIQYF.

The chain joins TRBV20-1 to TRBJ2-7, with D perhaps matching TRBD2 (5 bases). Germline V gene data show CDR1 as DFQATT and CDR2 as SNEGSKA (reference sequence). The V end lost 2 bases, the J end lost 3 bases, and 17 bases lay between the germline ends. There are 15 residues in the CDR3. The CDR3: CSARIASELGYEQYF. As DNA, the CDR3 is TGCAGTGCTAGAATAGCGAGTGAGTTGGGCTACGAGCAGTACTTC.

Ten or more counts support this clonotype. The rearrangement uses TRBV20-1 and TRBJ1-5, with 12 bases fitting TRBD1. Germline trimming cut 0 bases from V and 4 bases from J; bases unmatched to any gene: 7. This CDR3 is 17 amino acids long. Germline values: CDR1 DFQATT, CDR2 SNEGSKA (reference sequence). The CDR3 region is CSARDGGTGGGNQPQHF. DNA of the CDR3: TGCAGTGCTAGAGATGGGGGGACAGGGGGCGGAAATCAGCCCCAGCATTTT.